The 10 T cell receptor beta chains in this list originate from one sample, sequenced in a study of T cells in Graves' hyperthyroidism and ophthalmopathy. It was RNA transcripts that yielded the amplified TCR beta CDR3 regions. HTBI primers drove first-round RT-PCR of the TCR CDR3. MiXCR, run by TCRdb on the multiplex PCR reads, gives a single entry per CDR3 protein. The table lists 450,000 to 600,000 distinct CDR3 sequences, around 15% of them singletons, with 14% in the top ten. The sequenced sample was blood. The receptors were sampled from a middle-aged woman with Graves' hyperthyroidism.

The V gene is TRBV5-1, the J gene TRBJ1-4, with no clear D. V dropped 0 bases and J dropped 5 bases, with 11 bases sitting between them. CDR3 length: 15 amino acids. The germline gives CDR1 SGHRS, CDR2 YFSETQ. CDR3 in DNA: TGCGCCAGCAGCTTGGCCTCTGGGATCAATGAAAAACTGTTTTTT. Encoded protein: CASSLASGINEKLFF.

This clonotype occurred a few times. The chain uses TRBV2 and TRBJ2-7, with 7 positions matching TRBD2. Trimming removed 8 bases from V and 6 bases from J; junction bases left unmatched: 10. The CDR3 is made up of 13 amino acids. From germline, CDR1 is SNHLY and CDR2 FYNNEI. The CDR3 region is CASGGGGPPEQYF. Written as DNA, the CDR3 is TGTGCCAGCGGGGGGGGAGGGCCCCCCGAGCAGTACTTC.

The V and J genes are TRBV5-5 and TRBJ1-5; D might be TRBD1 (6 bases). V lost 4 bases, J lost 6 bases, and 17 bases lay in between. The CDR3 extends over 15 amino acids. CDR1 SGHKS and CDR2 YYEKEE come from the germline V gene (reference sequence). The DNA of the CDR3 is TGTGCCAGCAGCCGTACGGGGGCGCCGGGTCAGCCCCAGCATTTT. Its protein is CASSRTGAPGQPQHF.

This clonotype was detected only a few times. The chain recombines TRBV19 with TRBJ1-1; no definite D call. V lost 3 bases and J 3 bases, leaving 11 bases between the germline ends. CDR3 length: 14 residues. Germline V lookup: CDR1 LNHDA, CDR2 SQIVND (reference sequence). In DNA, the CDR3 is TGTGCCAGTAGTATTGGCAGACGGGACACTGAAGCTTTCTTT. Its translation: CASSIGRRDTEAFF.

Many counts were recorded for this clonotype. The chain couples TRBV2 to TRBJ1-4; the D is unclear. This CDR3 contains 13 residues. The V end lost 3 bases, the J end lost 7 bases, and 9 bases lay between the germline ends. Germline CDR1 and CDR2: SNHLY and FYNNEI. The DNA for the CDR3 is TGTGCCAGCAGTGATGGTCGGGGTGAAAAACTGTTTTTT. This encodes CASSDGRGEKLFF. The entire variable domain, with the rest obtained from reference TRBV2 and TRBJ1-4, is as follows: EPEVTQTPSHQVTQMGQEVILRCVPISNHLYFYWYRQILGQKVEFLVSFYNNEISEKSEIFDDQFSVERPDGSNFTLKIRSTKLEDSAMYFCASSDGRGEKLFFGSGTQLSVL.

This clonotype was picked up a small number of times. The chain has TRBV6-5 and TRBJ2-4, with no clear D. CDR1 MNHEY and CDR2 SVGAGI come from the germline V gene. With 2 bases removed from V and 3 bases from J, the gap between germline ends came to 5 bases. CDR3 length equals 13 residues. CDR3 nucleotides: TGTGCCAGCAGTTACGGAAACAAAAACATTCAGTACTTC. Amino acid sequence: CASSYGNKNIQYF.

This clonotype was seen ten or more times. This chain connects TRBV20-1 to TRBJ2-1; no firm D call. CDR3 size: 15 residues. V was shortened by 3 bases and J by 2 bases, with 14 bases between the two germline ends. Germline lookup yields CDR1 DFQATT and CDR2 SNEGSKA (reference sequence). The CDR3 region has the DNA TGCAGTGCTAGTCCCACCGTTTTTCCCTACAATGAGCAGTTCTTC. Translating gives CSASPTVFPYNEQFF.

This clonotype has a count of ten or more. Germline is not matched at one junction end, which may reflect a read error. V gene TRBV7-9 combines with J gene TRBJ2-5; 13 bases fit TRBD2. Germline-derived CDR1 and CDR2 are SEHNR and FQNEAQ (reference sequence). The CDR3 consists of 14 residues. The CDR3 reads CASSRELAGGPVHF. The DNA for the CDR3 is TGTGCCAGCAGCCGGGAACTAGCGGGAGGGCCTGTGCACTTC.

This clonotype came up many times. The rearrangement links TRBV12-3 or TRBV12-4 to TRBJ1-2; D is uncertain. CDR3 length: 14 residues. Trimming removed 4 bases at V and 5 bases at J, with 14 bases between. The CDR3 DNA is TGTGCCAGCAGTTCCTCCGGGATCTCTTATGGCTACACCTTC. Translation: CASSSSGISYGYTF.

Note on this clonotype: A much larger clone differs from this one at a single base, so this may be a read error. This sequence joins TRBV7-2 and TRBJ1-6, with a possible D match to TRBD1 (5 bases). V was pared by 0 bases and J by 6 bases, with 15 bases between. The CDR3 runs to 17 residues. CDR1 is SGHTA, CDR2 FQGNSA, per germline. CDR3 sequence reads: CASSLAQDTSGNSPLHF. For the CDR3, the DNA is TGTGCCAGCAGCTTAGCACAGGACACCTCCGGTAATTCACCCCTCCACTTT. Using reference TRBV7-2 and TRBJ1-6 for the parts outside the CDR3, the full variable domain is GAGVSQSPSNKVTEKGKDVELRCDPISGHTALYWYRQSLGQGLEFLIYFQGNSAPDKSGLPSDRFSAERTGGSVSTLTIQRTQQEDSAVYLCASSLAQDTSGNSPLHFGNGTRLTVT.